One and the same sample provided the 8 T cell receptor beta chains below, sequenced in a study of cytomegalovirus exposure and HLA in healthy donors. It was with 60 Vbeta and 13 Jbeta primers that the PCR ran. Clones were read by immunoSEQ multiplex PCR, and TCRdb kept only the in-frame ones, dropping some. The top ten hold 1.5% to 2% of the sample, which has over 150,000 clones, 79% seen once. The sample taken for sequencing was PBMCs. Receptor source: a woman between 18 and 29 years old in good health and CMV-seronegative.

This clone showed up just a few times. V gene TRBV9 combines with J gene TRBJ2-1; 12 positions match TRBD2. Germline V gene sequence: CDR1 SGDLS, CDR2 YYNGEE. The CDR3 is 17 residues long. With V trimmed by 3 bases and J by 0 bases, 4 bases remained unmatched. Written as DNA, the CDR3 is TGTGCCAGCAGCGCTAGCGGGGGGGCAAGCTCCTACAATGAGCAGTTCTTC. Residues: CASSASGGASSYNEQFF.

The chain carries TRBV29-1 and TRBJ2-1, with a possible D match to TRBD1 (6 bases). Trimming pared 8 bases from V and 9 bases from J, leaving 17 bases between. Germline lookup yields CDR1 SQVTM and CDR2 ANQGSEA. The CDR3 loop spans 12 amino acids. CDR3 nucleotides: TGCAGCCACAGACAGGACTGGGGTGAGCAGTTCTTC. Its protein is CSHRQDWGEQFF.

The chain joins TRBV7-6 to TRBJ2-3, with no clear D. Trimming took off 5 bases at V and 0 bases at J, with 12 bases between the two ends. This CDR3 has 15 residues. Germline V lookup: CDR1 SGHVS, CDR2 FNYEAQ. CDR3 DNA sequence: TGTGCCAGCAGCCTACAGAGCACTAGCACAGATACGCAGTATTTT. It translates to CASSLQSTSTDTQYF.

The rearrangement uses TRBV29-1 and TRBJ1-2; TRBD1 might be the D (5 bases). The CDR3 extends over 15 amino acids. Deletions cut 5 bases from V and 0 bases from J, with 16 bases between. Germline values: CDR1 SQVTM, CDR2 ANQGSEA. CDR3 loop: CSVNHRGLTNYGYTF. CDR3 nucleotide sequence: TGCAGCGTTAACCACCGGGGACTGACTAACTATGGCTACACCTTC.

The V and J genes are TRBV7-2 and TRBJ2-5; TRBD2 aligns across 9 bases. The germline gives CDR1 SGHTA, CDR2 FQGNSA. Unmatched junction bases numbered 6, after V lost 2 bases and J lost 5 bases. The CDR3 runs to 15 residues. The CDR3 loop is CASSLFAGGLETQYF. The CDR3, as DNA: TGTGCCAGCAGCTTATTCGCGGGAGGGTTGGAGACCCAGTACTTC.

The rearrangement joins TRBV2 to TRBJ1-6; no clear D gene. Deletions cut 6 bases from V and 0 bases from J, with 12 bases between. The CDR3 consists of 16 residues. CDR1 and CDR2 from the germline V gene are SNHLY and FYNNEI. The CDR3 region is CASSVTTSSYNSPLHF. The CDR3 DNA reads as TGTGCCAGCAGCGTGACAACCAGCTCCTATAATTCACCCCTCCACTTT.

The rearrangement joins TRBV2 to TRBJ2-3; TRBD1 aligns across 8 bases. V was clipped by 7 bases and J by 1 base; unmatched bases: 10. Germline V gene data show CDR1 as SNHLY and CDR2 as FYNNEI. The CDR3 runs 16 residues. CDR3 amino acids: CASMDQTGGGTDTQYF. In DNA, the CDR3 is TGTGCCAGCATGGACCAAACAGGGGGAGGCACAGATACGCAGTATTTT.

J is TRBJ2-3 and V is TRBV5-1; D gene uncertain. Germline V gene sequence: CDR1 SGHRS, CDR2 YFSETQ. The V and J ends lost 7 bases and 1 base respectively, with 10 bases between them. This CDR3 contains 13 residues. This chain's CDR3 is CASDLTGTDTQYF. Here the CDR3 DNA reads TGCGCCAGCGATTTAACAGGCACAGATACGCAGTATTTT.